Below are 18 T cell receptor beta chains sequenced from a single sample in a study of shared clonotypes between healthy human individuals. Using immunoSEQ multiplex PCR, the repertoire was profiled, and TCRdb retains in-frame clones only, with some absent. The sample holds millions of clones; 90% to 95% are singletons and the top ten take under 0.15%. The sequenced material came from naive CD4+ T cells sorted from blood. Regarding subset: CD45RA+ positively selected. Source of these receptors: a man aged 18 to 29 in good health.

The chain joins TRBV19 to TRBJ2-5, with D maybe TRBD2 (7 bases). V gave up 5 bases and J gave up 4 bases, with 20 bases separating them. CDR3 length: 16 residues. CDR1 is LNHDA, CDR2 SQIVND, per germline (reference sequence). The CDR3 DNA is TGTGCCAGTAGTCTCCCCGGGGGGCCCGGGAGAGAGACCCAGTACTTC. Translated, it gives CASSLPGGPGRETQYF. Full variable domain (remainder filled in from reference TRBV19 and TRBJ2-5): DGGITQSPKYLFRKEGQNVTLSCEQNLNHDAMYWYRQDPGQGLRLIYYSQIVNDFQKGDIAEGYSVSREKKESFPLTVTSAQKNPTAFYLCASSLPGGPGRETQYFGPGTRLLVL.

This rearrangement joins TRBV19 to TRBJ2-7, with a possible D match to TRBD2 (6 bases). Trimming pared 1 base from V and 7 bases from J, leaving 17 bases between. Looked up from germline, CDR1 is LNHDA and CDR2 is SQIVND (reference sequence). The CDR3 is made up of 15 amino acids. As DNA, the CDR3 is TGTGCCAGTAGTATAGGTGGAGGGGCCGGTCGTGAGCAGTACTTC. This encodes CASSIGGGAGREQYF.

This clone was picked up many times. The V call is TRBV6-1, the J call TRBJ2-7; 8 bases fit TRBD2. With V trimmed by 2 bases and J by 0 bases, 12 bases remained unmatched. Germline V lookup: CDR1 MNHNS, CDR2 SASEGT. This CDR3 is built from 18 residues. CDR3: CASSESGSRGKSSYEQYF. Here the CDR3 DNA reads TGTGCCAGCAGTGAAAGCGGGAGTAGGGGAAAGAGCTCCTACGAGCAGTACTTC.

The chain couples TRBV5-8 to TRBJ2-7; D uncertain. The germline V gene has CDR1 SGHTS and CDR2 YDEGEE. The CDR3 contains 14 residues. V was shortened by 2 bases and J by 3 bases, with 12 bases between the two germline ends. The CDR3 reads CASSFGHHLYEQYF. CDR3 bases: TGTGCCAGCAGCTTCGGTCACCATCTCTACGAGCAGTACTTC.

V usage is TRBV6-5 and J usage is TRBJ1-2; 7 bases map to TRBD1. J was trimmed by 1 base and V by 0 bases; bases with no gene match: 5. CDR1 MNHEY and CDR2 SVGAGI come from the germline V gene. There are 16 residues in the CDR3. The DNA of the CDR3 is TGTGCCAGCAGTTACTCGGGGACAGACTTTAACTATGGCTACACCTTC. It specifies CASSYSGTDFNYGYTF.

V and J are TRBV19 and TRBJ1-6; 7 bases align to TRBD1. This CDR3 comprises 15 residues. Per germline, CDR1 LNHDA and CDR2 SQIVND (reference sequence). After removal of 5 bases from V and 7 bases from J, the junction contained 8 bases not matched to a gene. The CDR3, as DNA: TGTGCCAGTAGTCTACAGGGGACCGCGAATTCACCCCTCCACTTT. Protein: CASSLQGTANSPLHF.

J is TRBJ2-2 and V is TRBV2, with 7 bases matching TRBD1. The ends lost 6 bases at V and 7 bases at J; junction bases unmatched: 8. Germline lookup yields CDR1 SNHLY and CDR2 FYNNEI. This CDR3 is 14 amino acids long. The CDR3 nucleotides are TGTGCCAGCAGCCGACAGGGAAGTAGCGGGGAGCTGTTTTTT. Protein product: CASSRQGSSGELFF.

This chain links TRBV6-1 with TRBJ2-5; tentatively, D is TRBD1 or TRBD2 (5 bases each). In germline, CDR1 is MNHNS, CDR2 SASEGT. This CDR3 is 14 amino acids long. Trimming stripped 11 bases from V and 1 base from J, with 17 bases between. In DNA, the CDR3 is TGTGCCTCCCTGGAGGCAGGGACCCAAGAGACCCAGTACTTC. This translates into CASLEAGTQETQYF.

The chain couples TRBV5-1 to TRBJ2-1; 10 nucleotides line up with TRBD2. Trimming took 2 bases from V and 2 from J; bases not matched to a gene: 4. The CDR3 runs 16 residues. Germline assignment: CDR1 SGHRS and CDR2 YFSETQ. DNA of the CDR3: TGCGCCAGCAGCTTAGGACTAGCGGCTACCTACAATGAGCAGTTCTTC. Protein: CASSLGLAATYNEQFF.

V gene TRBV14 combines with J gene TRBJ1-2; D not certain. Trimming took off 1 base at V and 7 bases at J, with 16 bases between the two ends. CDR1 is SGHDN and CDR2 is FVKESK in the germline V gene. The CDR3 spans 15 residues. The CDR3 nucleotides are TGTGCCAGCAGCCAAGCCGACACCGGCGCCTCTGGCTACACCTTC. Residues: CASSQADTGASGYTF.

The chain couples TRBV4-3 to TRBJ2-1, with D possibly being TRBD2 (5 bases). The germline CDR1 and CDR2 sequences are LGHNA and YSLEER. The ends were cut back, 0 bases at V and 6 bases at J, with 21 bases in the middle. The CDR3 runs 18 residues. CDR3 sequence (DNA): TGCGCCAGCAGCCAAGATCTACGTTCGGGAAATTGGCCCAATGAGCAGTTCTTC. This translates into CASSQDLRSGNWPNEQFF.

The chain recombines TRBV7-5 with TRBJ2-1; TRBD2 is the table's D call, not checked against the DNA. TRBV7-5 represents a pseudogene. The CDR3 is 18 amino acids. The CDR3 DNA follows: TGTGCCAGAAGCTTAATGGGACCGGGACTGCGGGGGAGGAATGAGCAGTTCTTC. Translated: CARSLMGPGLRGRNEQFF.

This chain links TRBV5-1 with TRBJ1-1; 9 positions agree with TRBD1. CDR3 length equals 14 residues. Unmatched junction bases numbered 6, after V lost 4 bases and J lost 5 bases. The germline V gene has CDR1 SGHRS and CDR2 YFSETQ. Here the CDR3 DNA reads TGCGCCAGCAGCGAGACCGGGACAGGGACTGAAGCTTTCTTT. It yields the protein CASSETGTGTEAFF.

The rearrangement joins TRBV29-1 to TRBJ2-1, with D possibly TRBD2 on 6 matching bases. Germline V gene data show CDR1 as SQVTM and CDR2 as ANQGSEA. V was clipped by 3 bases and J by 5 bases, with 14 bases between them. CDR3 size: 14 residues. CDR3 bases: TGCAGCGTTGAGCGGGGTTCAACCAACAATGAGCAGTTCTTC. It encodes CSVERGSTNNEQFF.

V is TRBV5-4 and J is TRBJ2-2, with D maybe TRBD1 (7 bases). With 0 bases removed from V and 4 bases from J, the gap between germline ends came to 13 bases. CDR1 and CDR2 from the germline V gene are SGHNT and YYREEE (reference sequence). The CDR3 extends over 16 amino acids. The CDR3 coding sequence is TGTGCCAGCAGCTTGGGATTTCAGGGGGGCACCGGGGAGCTGTTTTTT. Protein sequence: CASSLGFQGGTGELFF.

V and J are TRBV7-9 and TRBJ2-1; the match to TRBD2 covers 8 bases. The CDR3 spans 18 residues. Unmatched junction bases numbered 11, after V lost 3 bases and J lost 1 base. The V gene's germline CDR1 is SEHNR and CDR2 FQNEAQ (reference sequence). The CDR3 DNA reads as TGTGCCAGCAGCTTGCCCCGAATAGCGGGACTATCCTACAATGAGCAGTTCTTC. Its protein product is CASSLPRIAGLSYNEQFF.

The rearrangement uses TRBV11-3 and TRBJ1-1; weak D call: TRBD1 (5 bases). The germline V and J ends were trimmed by 3 bases and 5 bases, with 10 bases remaining between them. Per the germline V gene, CDR1 is SGHNT and CDR2 is YENEEA. The CDR3 sequence is 13 residues long. For the CDR3, the DNA is TGTGCCAGCAGCTTGCAGGGCGGGACTGAAGCTTTCTTT. It is translated as CASSLQGGTEAFF.

The rearrangement links TRBV7-2 to TRBJ1-5; D remains unclear. There are 13 residues in the CDR3. V was clipped by 1 base and J by 4 bases, with 5 bases between them. Germline CDR1 and CDR2: SGHTA and FQGNSA. CDR3 sequence: CASSLEHNQPQHF. Here the CDR3 DNA reads TGTGCCAGCAGCTTAGAACATAATCAGCCCCAGCATTTT.